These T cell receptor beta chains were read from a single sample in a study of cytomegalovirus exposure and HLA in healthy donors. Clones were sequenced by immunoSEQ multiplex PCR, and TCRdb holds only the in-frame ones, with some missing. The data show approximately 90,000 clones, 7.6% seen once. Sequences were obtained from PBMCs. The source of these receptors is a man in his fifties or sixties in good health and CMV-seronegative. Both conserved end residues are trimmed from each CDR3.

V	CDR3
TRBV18	ASSPSRDYGYT
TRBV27	ASSRTWRDEKLF
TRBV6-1	ASSPKRDRNTEAF
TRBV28	ASRRGALF
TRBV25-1	ASSEYQEQRETQY
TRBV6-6	ASRGQADTGELF
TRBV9	ASSVGPGGVGNTIY
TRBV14	ASSLGQDYEQY
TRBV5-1	ASATGGDSYEQY
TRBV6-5	ASSYSGGGANVLT
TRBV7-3	ASSSQGSTEAF
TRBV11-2	ASSWEPRLAGGTDTQY
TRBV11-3	ASSLGQAHRFYEQY
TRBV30	AWSRGQGAYEQY
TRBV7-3	ASSLTPPGGTDTQY
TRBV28	ASSPTGRINEKLF
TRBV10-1	ASSETNLRGDTQY
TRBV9	ASSVDGTGVKYEQY
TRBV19	ASSITTQGTEAF
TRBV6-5	ASSQGAGEQY
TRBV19	ASSVSGGRRLYYNEQF
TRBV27	ASSPRHDNQPQH
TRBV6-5	ASSRDRGSGYT
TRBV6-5	ASSYSPDRVGEQY
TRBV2	ASSAGGQEETQY
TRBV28	ASSPLRTGGQETQY
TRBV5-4	ASSLGTGGSYNEQF